This T cell receptor beta chain was recorded in a study of T cell responses to AZD1222 COVID-19 vaccine. The length of the CDR3 is 13 residues. The V gene's germline CDR1 is MNHEY and CDR2 SVGAGI. The V end lost 6 bases, the J end lost 1 base, and 8 bases lay between the germline ends. Comment on this clone: What it binds is unknown.

Points from the study as a whole: Among the donors, most were white British and more were female, and clonal diversity was possibly underestimated. Targets within unmutated variant regions were reportedly found for nearly half of spike-specific TCRs. There were repertoire samples only from the period after the peak T cell response.

Sequencing used immunoSEQ multiplex PCR; TCRdb keeps in-frame clones, though not all of them. The table shows approximately 97,000 clones, with 84% occurring only once. This chain uses TRBV6-5 with TRBJ2-3; D gene ambiguous. The source is an adult in good health. Specimen: peripheral blood, collected on day 0 of AZD1222 vaccination. The CDR3 bases are TGTGCCAGCAGGGGTCTAGGCACAGATACGCAGTATTTT. Its translation is CASRGLGTDTQYF.